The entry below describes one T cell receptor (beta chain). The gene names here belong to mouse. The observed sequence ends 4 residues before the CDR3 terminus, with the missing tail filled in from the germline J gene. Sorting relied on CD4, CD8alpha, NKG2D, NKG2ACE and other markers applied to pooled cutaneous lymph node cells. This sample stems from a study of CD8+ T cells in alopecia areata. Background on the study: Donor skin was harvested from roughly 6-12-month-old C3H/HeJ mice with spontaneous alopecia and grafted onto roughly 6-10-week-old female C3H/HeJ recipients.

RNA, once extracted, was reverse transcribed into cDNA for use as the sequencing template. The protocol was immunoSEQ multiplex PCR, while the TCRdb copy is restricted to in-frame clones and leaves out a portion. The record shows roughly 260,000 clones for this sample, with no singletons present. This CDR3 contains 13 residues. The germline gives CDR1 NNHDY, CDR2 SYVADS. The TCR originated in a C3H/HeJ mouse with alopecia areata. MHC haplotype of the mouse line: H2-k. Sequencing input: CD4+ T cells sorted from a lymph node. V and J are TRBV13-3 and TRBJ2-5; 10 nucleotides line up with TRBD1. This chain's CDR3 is CASSDRGLDTQYF. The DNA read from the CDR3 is TGTGCCAGCAGCGACAGGGGGCTGGAC.